These 24 T cell receptor beta chains originate from one sample sequenced in a study of identical twins. MiXCR, run by TCRdb on the 5' RACE reads, gives a single entry per CDR3 protein. This table has 450,000 or so distinct CDR3 sequences, 12% to 15% appearing once. This sample was shared with a second study, whose subject was yellow fever vaccine responses in identical twins.

The sequenced sample was CD4+ T cells sorted from blood. These receptors came from a woman under 30 in good health.

This clonotype was counted between two and nine times. The CDR3 DNA sequence: TGTGCCAGCAGCCAAGACCTGCTAGCGGGGGGCGTTGAGCAGTTCTTC. Its protein is CASSQDLLAGGVEQFF. The V call is TRBV3-1, the J call TRBJ2-1; TRBD2 agrees at 11 bases. The germline CDR1 and CDR2 sequences are LGHDT and YNNKEL (reference sequence). V was clipped by 0 bases and J by 9 bases; unmatched bases: 7. The CDR3 loop spans 16 amino acids.

The chain uses TRBV20-1 and TRBJ2-2; maybe TRBD2 (6 bases). Per the germline V gene, CDR1 is DFQATT and CDR2 is SNEGSKA (reference sequence). V was shortened by 0 bases and J by 3 bases, with 14 bases between the two germline ends. CDR3 size: 16 residues. This chain's CDR3 is CSARDVGGSYTGELFF. CDR3 nucleotide sequence: TGCAGTGCTAGAGATGTCGGGGGATCGTACACCGGGGAGCTGTTTTTT.

There are many counts of this clonotype. The chain uses TRBV5-1 and TRBJ2-3, with 7 bases identical to TRBD2. The germline V gene encodes CDR1 SGHRS and CDR2 YFSETQ. This CDR3 contains 14 residues. The CDR3 region has the DNA TGCGCGTCGACGCGGGGGTCGATCGCAGATACGCAGTATTTT. This codes for CASTRGSIADTQYF. Full variable domain (rest looked up from reference TRBV5-1 and TRBJ2-3): KAGVTQTPRYLIKTRGQQVTLSCSPISGHRSVSWYQQTPGQGLQFLFEYFSETQRNKGNFPGRFSGRQFSNSRSEMNVSTLELGDSALYLCASTRGSIADTQYFGPGTRLTVL.

This clonotype was seen a handful of times. The rearrangement joins TRBV5-1 to TRBJ2-2, with TRBD2 identical over 10 bases. Germline V CDR1 and CDR2: SGHRS, YFSETQ. V shed 4 bases, J shed 1 base, and the junction held 4 bases outside the gene matches. This CDR3 has 16 amino acids. The CDR3 loop is CASSRLAGLNTGELFF. The CDR3 DNA is TGCGCCAGCAGCCGACTAGCGGGCCTGAACACCGGGGAGCTGTTTTTT.

The CDR3 is CASSLAVSGLSNTGELFF. In nucleotides, the CDR3 is TGTGCCAGCAGTTTGGCCGTTTCCGGGCTATCGAACACCGGGGAGCTGTTTTTT. The chain recombines TRBV12-3 or TRBV12-4 with TRBJ2-2; D is unclear. The ends were cut back, 3 bases at V and 0 bases at J, with 17 bases in the middle. The CDR3 runs to 18 residues.

This clonotype was counted a few times. The J gene is TRBJ2-5, the V gene TRBV5-5; TRBD1 is a possible D gene (7 bases). Trimming stripped 1 base from V and 7 bases from J, with 20 bases between. CDR1 SGHKS and CDR2 YYEKEE come from the germline V gene (reference sequence). The CDR3 has 16 residues. The CDR3 here is CASSLWPTGTSGTQYF. The CDR3 DNA follows: TGTGCCAGCAGCTTGTGGCCGACAGGGACTTCAGGGACCCAGTACTTC. The whole variable domain, remainder taken from reference TRBV5-5 and TRBJ2-5, is DAGVTQSPTHLIKTRGQQVTLRCSPISGHKSVSWYQQVLGQGPQFIFQYYEKEERGRGNFPDRFSARQFPNYSSELNVNALLLGDSALYLCASSLWPTGTSGTQYFGPGTRLLVL.

The chain combines TRBV5-1 with TRBJ2-1, with TRBD2 matching over 7 bases. The CDR3 is 15 amino acids. The germline V gene encodes CDR1 SGHRS and CDR2 YFSETQ. The ends lost 4 bases at V and 1 base at J; junction bases unmatched: 5. CDR3 region: CASSPGLLSYNEQFF. In DNA, the CDR3 is TGCGCCAGCAGCCCGGGACTACTATCCTACAATGAGCAGTTCTTC.

This clonotype was counted between two and nine times. The chain has TRBV2 and TRBJ2-3, with no clear D. Trimming stripped 7 bases from V and 2 bases from J, with 10 bases between. CDR3 size: 13 residues. The germline gives CDR1 SNHLY, CDR2 FYNNEI. The CDR3 DNA reads TGTGCCAGCACCGGAGTACTCACAGATACGCAGTATTTT. Amino acid sequence: CASTGVLTDTQYF.

The V gene is TRBV5-1, the J gene TRBJ2-1; D is unresolved. CDR1 SGHRS and CDR2 YFSETQ come from the germline V gene. The CDR3 extends over 16 amino acids. The V end lost 2 bases, the J end lost 6 bases, and 18 bases lay between the germline ends. The CDR3 loop is CASSFPQMRLSNEQFF. The CDR3 coding sequence is TGCGCCAGCAGCTTCCCTCAGATGCGGCTATCCAATGAGCAGTTCTTC.

This clonotype came up a few times. The V call is TRBV10-3, the J call TRBJ2-7, with D tentatively TRBD1 (6 bases). Germline CDR1 reads ENHRY; CDR2 reads SYGVKD. Trimming removed 6 bases at V and 4 bases at J, with 13 bases between. The length of the CDR3 is 13 residues. CDR3 in amino acids: CAISRDNVYEQYF. The CDR3, as DNA: TGTGCCATCAGCCGGGACAACGTTTACGAGCAGTACTTC.

There are many counts of this clonotype. The genes are TRBV28 and TRBJ2-3, with TRBD1 matching over 7 bases. Unmatched junction bases numbered 9, after V lost 8 bases and J lost 1 base. Germline V gives CDR1 MDHEN, CDR2 SYDVKM. The CDR3 loop spans 15 amino acids. The CDR3 region is CASYSYRGGTDTQYF. The CDR3 nucleotides read TGTGCCAGCTACTCGTACAGGGGTGGCACAGATACGCAGTATTTT.

This clonotype was seen a handful of times. The chain uses TRBV7-3 and TRBJ1-6; D ambiguous. The V gene's germline CDR1 is SGHTA and CDR2 FQGTGA. The length of the CDR3 is 15 residues. The ends were cut back, 5 bases at V and 8 bases at J, with 16 bases in the middle. CDR3 residues: CASSLVGNFDSPLHF. CDR3 DNA sequence: TGTGCCAGCAGCCTAGTTGGGAATTTCGATTCACCCCTCCACTTT.

This rearrangement joins TRBV20-1 to TRBJ2-1, with 9 bases fitting TRBD2. After removal of 1 base from V and 1 base from J, the junction contained 8 bases not matched to a gene. Germline-derived CDR1 and CDR2 are DFQATT and SNEGSKA (reference sequence). The CDR3 contains 17 residues. The DNA for the CDR3 is TGCAGTGCTAGAGGGGGCGGGAGGGGCTTATCCTACAATGAGCAGTTCTTC. This codes for CSARGGGRGLSYNEQFF.

The V call is TRBV5-1, the J call TRBJ2-1; D not resolved. The ends were cut back, 3 bases at V and 3 bases at J, with 10 bases in the middle. The CDR3 has 14 residues. Germline CDR1 is SGHRS and CDR2 is YFSETQ. The CDR3 here is CASSSQPHYNEQFF. The CDR3 DNA follows: TGCGCCAGCAGCTCGCAACCACACTACAATGAGCAGTTCTTC.

The table lists this clonotype with a few counts. The V gene is TRBV19, the J gene TRBJ2-2, with 7 bases that match TRBD1. Unmatched junction bases numbered 5, after V lost 4 bases and J lost 6 bases. The V gene's germline CDR1 is LNHDA and CDR2 SQIVND (reference sequence). The CDR3 is made up of 14 amino acids. The CDR3 spells CASSKDRFPGELFF. Written as DNA, the CDR3 is TGTGCCAGTAGTAAGGACAGGTTCCCCGGGGAGCTGTTTTTT.

This clonotype was detected a few times. This chain connects TRBV27 to TRBJ2-7; 7 nucleotides line up with TRBD2. Trimming at V came to 4 bases and at J to 6 bases, leaving 9 bases not matched to a gene. CDR1 is MNHEY and CDR2 is SMNVEV in the germline V gene (reference sequence). The CDR3 covers 14 residues. CDR3 sequence: CASSSLEASGEQYF. The DNA of the CDR3 is TGTGCCAGCAGTTCCTTGGAGGCTAGCGGCGAGCAGTACTTC.

This chain joins TRBV4-2 and TRBJ2-2; the D is unclear. The V gene's germline CDR1 is LGHNA and CDR2 YNFKEQ. The CDR3 is 18 residues long. Trimming took 4 bases from V and 2 from J, leaving 20 bases between them. The CDR3 DNA reads as TGTGCCAGCAGCCCCCGGACGAGGAGTGGGGTTAACACCGGGGAGCTGTTTTTT. Translating it yields CASSPRTRSGVNTGELFF.

The chain combines TRBV24-1 with TRBJ2-1; no clear D. CDR3 length equals 12 residues. Germline CDR1 and CDR2: KGHDR and SFDVKD. Trimming shortened V by 4 bases and J by 10 bases, and 10 bases separated the two germline ends. CDR3 coding DNA: TGTGCCACCAGTGACTTAGTTTGGGAGCAGTTCTTC. Translating it yields CATSDLVWEQFF.

This clonotype was recorded at least ten times. The V and J genes are TRBV29-1 and TRBJ2-7; 10 bases are a match to TRBD2. The CDR3 runs 15 residues. V lost 5 bases and J lost 2; bases outside the gene matches: 9. The germline V gene encodes CDR1 SQVTM and CDR2 ANQGSEA. CDR3 bases: TGCAGCGTTCCCTTAGTAGCGGGAGGAACCTACGAGCAGTACTTC. Its protein product is CSVPLVAGGTYEQYF.

This clonotype was picked up many times. V is TRBV7-8 and J is TRBJ2-2; TRBD2 is a possible D gene (5 bases). Trimming cost V 5 bases and J 5 bases, with 12 bases left between them. Germline CDR1 SGHVS, CDR2 FQNEAQ. The CDR3 is 14 amino acids. The CDR3 here is CASSPTGVTGELFF. The CDR3 bases are TGTGCCAGCAGCCCAACCGGGGTTACCGGGGAGCTGTTTTTT.

This clonotype appeared a few times. This chain connects TRBV28 to TRBJ1-2, with D unclear. The CDR3 is 12 residues long. The germline V gene has CDR1 MDHEN and CDR2 SYDVKM. Deletions cut 1 base from V and 8 bases from J, with 8 bases between. The DNA of the CDR3 is TGTGCCAGCAGTTTATCTGGGCACGGCTACACCTTC. Its protein is CASSLSGHGYTF.

This chain joins TRBV7-8 and TRBJ1-3; TRBD1 might be the D (5 bases). Trimming stripped 5 bases from V and 7 bases from J, with 21 bases between. The CDR3 is made up of 16 amino acids. CDR1 is SGHVS, CDR2 FQNEAQ, per germline. For the CDR3, the DNA is TGTGCCAGCAGCATTTACTGGGGCCAGGGTAGCAACACCATATATTTT. Its translation: CASSIYWGQGSNTIYF.

Remarks on this clonotype: A read error may be the cause here, since a much bigger clone is one base away. The rearrangement uses TRBV20-1 and TRBJ2-5; 12 bases fit TRBD2. The length of the CDR3 is 16 residues. J gave up 1 base and V 5 bases, and 8 bases lay outside the gene matches. CDR1 DFQATT and CDR2 SNEGSKA come from the germline V gene (reference sequence). DNA for the CDR3: TGCAGTGCTGGGAATCTAGCGGGAGGGTTCCAAGAGACCCAGTACTTC. It is translated as CSAGNLAGGFQETQYF.

This rearrangement joins TRBV29-1 to TRBJ2-5, with D possibly being TRBD1 or TRBD2 (5 bases each). The germline V and J ends were trimmed by 7 bases and 5 bases, with 11 bases remaining between them. This CDR3 is 11 amino acids long. CDR1 and CDR2 (germline): SQVTM, ANQGSEA. The CDR3 DNA is TGCAGCGGGGGGAGAGCGGAGACCCAGTACTTC. Translating gives CSGGRAETQYF.